Listed below are T cell receptor beta chains from one sample, sequenced in a study of human T cells and chemical hapten exposure. One entry per CDR3 protein, called by TCRdb with MiXCR from the RACE reads. The data show about 380,000 distinct CDR3 sequences, 5.1% seen once. The specimen was whole blood, collected in connection with sensitization to the hapten diphenylcyclopropenone (DPC). The receptors shown here come from a woman between 45 and 65 years old with alopecia areata. Some clones in this sample may be carry-over from other donors' samples. CDR3s include the opening cysteine and the closing phenylalanine or tryptophan. A D gene is named only where the DNA matches it firmly. Rows give clone size only sometimes, using once, few, many, or a class for an expanded clone.

D gene	V gene	clone size	J gene	CDR3 protein	CDR3 DNA
TRBD2	TRBV3-1	many	TRBJ2-1	CASSQAGLAGGNEQFF	TGTGCCAGCAGCCAGGCGGGACTAGCGGGGGGAAATGAGCAGTTCTTC
NA	TRBV6-6	many	TRBJ1-3	CASSSESSGHTIYF	TGTGCCAGCAGTTCCGAGTCCTCCGGGCACACCATATATTTT
NA	TRBV7-2	NA	TRBJ1-4	CASSPEGRLGKLFF	TGTGCCAGCAGCCCCGAGGGGCGATTAGGAAAACTGTTTTTT
NA	TRBV28	many	TRBJ1-1	CASSRRVRTEAFF	TGTGCCAGCTCCAGGAGGGTTCGAACTGAAGCTTTCTTT
NA	TRBV28	few	TRBJ1-4	CASSFRGLHGLFF	TGTGCCAGCAGTTTTAGGGGTCTTCACGGACTGTTTTTT
TRBD2	TRBV28	NA	TRBJ2-1	CASSLRGTSGYNEQFF	TGTGCCAGCAGCCTTCGCGGGACTAGCGGGTACAATGAGCAGTTCTTC
TRBD2	TRBV20-1	NA	TRBJ2-3	CSARGFRGRIDTQYF	TGCAGTGCTAGAGGCTTTCGCGGGAGAATAGATACGCAGTATTTT
NA	TRBV7-2	NA	TRBJ2-2	CASTGQFNTGELFF	TGTGCCAGCACCGGACAATTTAACACCGGGGAGCTGTTTTTT
NA	TRBV10-3	many	TRBJ2-2	CAISFGWTNTGELFF	TGTGCCATCAGTTTCGGGTGGACAAACACCGGGGAACTGTTTTTT
TRBD1	TRBV29-1	NA	TRBJ1-2	CSDGTGDYGYTF	TGCAGCGATGGGACAGGGGACTATGGCTACACCTTC
TRBD1	TRBV11-1	few	TRBJ1-1	CASSPTGVRTEAFF	TGTGCCAGCAGCCCAACAGGGGTTAGGACTGAAGCTTTCTTT
NA	TRBV11-2	many	TRBJ2-7	CASSRTRTEDYEQYF	TGTGCCAGCAGCCGGACACGGACCGAGGACTACGAGCAGTACTTC
NA	TRBV7-8	many	TRBJ1-5	CASSSQDRSQPQHF	TGTGCCAGCAGCTCCCAAGACCGGAGTCAGCCCCAGCATTTT
NA	TRBV7-9	many	TRBJ2-3	CASSTTAFAADTQYF	TGTGCCAGCAGCACAACGGCATTCGCGGCAGATACGCAGTATTTT
TRBD1	TRBV5-6	NA	TRBJ1-5	CASSLYDRDGNQPQHF	TGTGCCAGCAGCTTGTACGACAGGGATGGCAATCAGCCCCAGCATTTT
TRBD1	TRBV29-1	many	TRBJ1-1	CSVSAGTGPYEAFF	TGCAGCGTTTCCGCCGGGACAGGACCGTATGAAGCTTTCTTT
TRBD1	TRBV10-3	few	TRBJ1-2	CATRDGQGLDYTF	TGTGCCACCAGGGACGGACAGGGGCTCGACTACACCTTC
TRBD2	TRBV29-1	many	TRBJ2-5	CSVEETLAGGQETQYF	TGCAGCGTTGAAGAGACCCTAGCGGGGGGGCAGGAGACCCAGTACTTC
NA	TRBV9	many	TRBJ2-5	CASSPSGGPETQYF	TGTGCCAGCAGCCCGAGTGGGGGCCCAGAGACCCAGTACTTC
NA	TRBV28	many	TRBJ2-1	CASSSGTGDNEQFF	TGTGCCAGCAGTTCCGGGACTGGGGACAATGAGCAGTTCTTC
TRBD1	TRBV30	few	TRBJ1-2	CAWTGGLGYTF	TGTGCCTGGACAGGGGGCCTTGGCTACACCTTC
TRBD2	TRBV11-2	NA	TRBJ2-1	CASSLGSRGRGNEQFF	TGTGCCAGCAGCTTAGGGTCTCGCGGGAGGGGGAATGAGCAGTTCTTC
NA	TRBV6-2/TRBV6-3	many	TRBJ2-6	CASSSPGALYSGANVLTF	TGTGCCAGCAGTTCCCCGGGGGCGCTCTACTCTGGGGCCAACGTCCTGACTTTC
TRBD1	TRBV6-1	many	TRBJ1-1	CASSETGLF	TGTGCCAGCAGTGAGACAGGGCTCTTT
TRBD1	TRBV20-1	few	TRBJ1-1	CSASRPGTGLTEAFF	TGCAGTGCTTCTCGACCCGGGACAGGGCTGACTGAAGCTTTCTTT
NA	TRBV12-3/TRBV12-4	few	TRBJ1-3	CASSPHLGSVGNTIYF	TGTGCCAGCAGTCCTCATTTAGGGTCTGTTGGAAACACCATATATTTT
TRBD1	TRBV20-1	once	TRBJ1-5	CSAAFGTGNDLAQHF	TGCAGTGCCGCCTTTGGGACAGGGAACGATTTGGCCCAGCATTTT
NA	TRBV2	many	TRBJ2-2	CARGDGLTGELFF	TGTGCCCGCGGGGACGGGCTTACCGGGGAGCTGTTTTTT
NA	TRBV11-2	many	TRBJ2-1	CASSLGGTPYNEQFF	TGTGCCAGCAGCTTAGGGGGGACACCGTACAATGAGCAGTTCTTC
NA	TRBV12-3/TRBV12-4	many	TRBJ2-3	CASRIGLGTQYF	TGTGCCAGCAGGATAGGGTTGGGTACGCAGTATTTT
TRBD1	TRBV27	few	TRBJ2-3	CASSLGTPGTGPPSTDTQYF	TGTGCCAGCAGTTTAGGGACCCCCGGGACAGGGCCACCAAGCACAGATACGCAGTATTTT
NA	TRBV20-1	NA	TRBJ1-4	CSASRGVEEKLFF	TGCAGTGCTAGTAGAGGGGTCGAGGAAAAACTGTTTTTT
NA	TRBV20-1	many	TRBJ2-3	CSARFGGSGTDTQYF	TGCAGTGCTAGATTCGGCGGTAGCGGCACAGATACGCAGTATTTT